This T cell receptor beta chain was profiled in a study of identical twins. CDR3 size: 14 residues. Germline V gene sequence: CDR1 LGHDT, CDR2 YNNKEL (reference sequence). In regard to this clonotype: At one end, the junction sequence differs from germline, possibly due to a read error.

A universal primer binding site was introduced by template switching. The final cDNA contained unique molecular identifiers. Each CDR3 protein gets one entry after TCRdb re-called the 5' RACE reads with MiXCR. In the table there are hundreds of thousands of distinct CDR3 sequences, roughly a quarter of which are singletons. This sample also appeared in a second study, on T cells expressing NK-cell markers. That paper adds: The study drew TCR beta repertoires from sorted CD3+CD56+NKG2C+, CD3+CD56+NKG2C- and CD3+CD56-NKG2C+ T cells. The study found these clonotypes also leading the CD3+CD56-NKG2C+ fraction in four donors.

This receptor was obtained from a woman aged 18-30 years in good health. This chain links TRBV3-1 with TRBJ2-1, with TRBD2 matching over 10 bases. The specimen was CD4+ T cells sorted from blood. DNA of the CDR3: TGTGCCAGCAGGTCGACTAGCGGGTACAGTGAGCAGTTCTTC. Its translation: CASRSTSGYSEQFF.